This passage covers 14 T cell receptor beta chains from one sample sequenced in a study of cytomegalovirus exposure and HLA in healthy donors. Use of 60 Vbeta and 13 Jbeta primers characterized the PCR. TCRdb keeps only in-frame clones here, not all; method: immunoSEQ multiplex PCR. The data contain approximately 170,000 clones, about four fifths of them seen just once; the ten biggest clones take up less than 2.5%. Sample: PBMCs. The origin of the receptors is a woman between 50 and 59 years old in good health and CMV-seronegative.

The chain combines TRBV9 with TRBJ2-1, with 7 positions matching TRBD1. From germline, CDR1 is SGDLS and CDR2 YYNGEE. The CDR3 has 14 amino acids. The V segment lost 0 bases and the J segment 7 bases; nucleotides outside the gene matches: 4. The CDR3 protein is CASSVGGTVNEQFF. Here the CDR3 DNA reads TGTGCCAGCAGCGTAGGAGGGACAGTTAATGAGCAGTTCTTC.

This clone was counted only a few times. This chain joins TRBV4-1 and TRBJ2-4, with TRBD2 matching over 8 bases. The V gene's germline CDR1 is MGHRA and CDR2 YSYEKL. This CDR3 comprises 18 residues. J gave up 0 bases and V 1 base, and 8 bases lay outside the gene matches. CDR3 coding DNA: TGCGCCAGCAGCCAAGGACTAGCGCGGGGGCTAGCCAAAAACATTCAGTACTTC. It encodes CASSQGLARGLAKNIQYF.

This chain joins TRBV5-5 and TRBJ1-5, with TRBD1 matching over 7 bases. The V segment lost 4 bases and the J segment 0 bases; nucleotides outside the gene matches: 7. This CDR3 is 16 amino acids long. The germline V gene has CDR1 SGHKS and CDR2 YYEKEE (reference sequence). CDR3: CASSIGTENSNQPQHF. The DNA for the CDR3 is TGTGCCAGCAGCATCGGGACAGAGAATAGCAATCAGCCCCAGCATTTT.

The rearrangement links TRBV5-6 to TRBJ1-5, with 7 nucleotides matching TRBD1. Trimming removed 2 bases from V and 3 bases from J; junction bases left unmatched: 2. From germline, CDR1 is SGHDT and CDR2 YYEEEE. This CDR3 spans 14 amino acids. CDR3 bases: TGTGCCAGCAGCTTTGGACAGGTCAATCAGCCCCAGCATTTT. It translates to CASSFGQVNQPQHF.

The CDR3 reads CASSYAGTKGSDTQYF. In DNA form, the CDR3 reads TGTGCCAGCAGCTACGCCGGGACAAAGGGATCAGATACGCAGTATTTT. This chain links TRBV28 with TRBJ2-3; possibly TRBD1 for D (6 bases). The V gene's germline CDR1 is MDHEN and CDR2 SYDVKM. The CDR3 length is 16 residues. Deletions cut 6 bases from V and 4 bases from J, with 20 bases between.

The chain couples TRBV14 to TRBJ2-3; TRBD1 aligns across 7 bases. With 4 bases clipped from V and 4 bases from J, the junction kept 11 bases outside the gene matches. From germline, CDR1 is SGHDN and CDR2 FVKESK. The CDR3 consists of 16 residues. This CDR3 reads CASSPPRSTGSDTQYF. The CDR3 DNA reads TGTGCCAGCAGCCCACCAAGATCGACAGGGTCAGATACGCAGTATTTT. Full variable domain (remainder filled in from reference TRBV14 and TRBJ2-3): EAGVTQFPSHSVIEKGQTVTLRCDPISGHDNLYWYRRVMGKEIKFLLHFVKESKQDESGMPNNRFLAERTGGTYSTLKVQPAELEDSGVYFCASSPPRSTGSDTQYFGPGTRLTVL.

The chain uses TRBV7-6 and TRBJ2-3; D possibly corresponds to TRBD2 (5 bases). Trimming stripped 6 bases from V and 0 bases from J, with 10 bases between. This CDR3 is 14 amino acids long. Germline CDR1 reads SGHVS; CDR2 reads FNYEAQ. The CDR3 loop is CASSWRASTDTQYF. CDR3 sequence (DNA): TGTGCCAGCAGTTGGCGGGCGAGCACAGATACGCAGTATTTT.

V usage is TRBV4-1 and J usage is TRBJ2-2; the match to TRBD2 covers 10 bases. In germline, CDR1 is MGHRA, CDR2 YSYEKL. Trimming took 2 bases from V and 4 from J; bases not matched to a gene: 13. The CDR3 is made up of 19 amino acids. CDR3 loop: CASSQITPSGSWGTGELFF. The CDR3 DNA reads as TGCGCCAGCAGCCAAATTACGCCTAGCGGGAGTTGGGGCACCGGGGAGCTGTTTTTT.

Here the CDR3 DNA reads TGTGCCAGTAGTATCGGGAGTGGGTGGCGGAGCTCCTACAATGAGCAGTTCTTC. It is translated as CASSIGSGWRSSYNEQFF. This chain joins TRBV19 and TRBJ2-1; D might be TRBD2 (6 bases). This CDR3 contains 18 residues. The germline V and J ends were trimmed by 3 bases and 0 bases, with 18 bases remaining between them. Per the germline V gene, CDR1 is LNHDA and CDR2 is SQIVND (reference sequence). The variable domain in full, completed from reference TRBV19 and TRBJ2-1, reads DGGITQSPKYLFRKEGQNVTLSCEQNLNHDAMYWYRQDPGQGLRLIYYSQIVNDFQKGDIAEGYSVSREKKESFPLTVTSAQKNPTAFYLCASSIGSGWRSSYNEQFFGPGTRLTVL.

The chain carries TRBV25-1 and TRBJ2-3; weak D call: TRBD2 (6 bases). Trimming stripped 2 bases from V and 1 base from J, with 13 bases between. The CDR3 extends over 16 amino acids. Germline V gene sequence: CDR1 MGHDK, CDR2 SYGVNS. This CDR3 is CASSEGGMGGTDTQYF. CDR3 coding DNA: TGTGCCAGCAGTGAAGGAGGGATGGGCGGCACAGATACGCAGTATTTT.

The CDR3 bases are TGTGCCAGCAGTCCTACAGGGGGAACTGAAGCTTTCTTT. Amino acid sequence: CASSPTGGTEAFF. The chain couples TRBV28 to TRBJ1-1; 8 bases are a match to TRBD1. Germline loops: CDR1 MDHEN, CDR2 SYDVKM. Trimming took 5 bases from V and 5 from J; bases not matched to a gene: 4. This CDR3 contains 13 residues. Looking up the rest from reference TRBV28 and TRBJ1-1 gives the full variable domain: DVKVTQSSRYLVKRTGEKVFLECVQDMDHENMFWYRQDPGLGLRLIYFSYDVKMKEKGDIPEGYSVSREKKERFSLILESASTNQTSMYLCASSPTGGTEAFFGQGTRLTVV.

In regard to this clone: The same CDR3 can be traced to other DNA sequences in this sample. The chain links TRBV5-1 to TRBJ1-4; 9 bases agree with TRBD1. CDR3 size: 16 residues. V dropped 4 bases and J dropped 3; count of bases not matched to a gene: 7. The germline V gene encodes CDR1 SGHRS and CDR2 YFSETQ. The CDR3 spells CASSTGTGFANEKLFF. DNA for the CDR3: TGCGCCAGCAGCACTGGGACAGGGTTCGCTAATGAAAAACTGTTTTTT.

V and J are TRBV30 and TRBJ1-5; a weak D match, TRBD1 (5 bases). The germline V and J ends were trimmed by 0 bases and 0 bases, with 9 bases remaining between them. Germline CDR1 is GTSNPN and CDR2 is SVGIG (reference sequence). This CDR3 region has 15 residues. The CDR3 nucleotides read TGTGCCTGGAGTGTACTTCAGGGTAGCAATCAGCCCCAGCATTTT. The encoded protein is CAWSVLQGSNQPQHF. Supplemented by reference TRBV30 and TRBJ1-5, the full variable domain reads SQTIHQWPATLVQPVGSPLSLECTVEGTSNPNLYWYRQAAGRGLQLLFYSVGIGQISSEVPQNLSASRPQDRQFILSSKKLLLSDSGFYLCAWSVLQGSNQPQHFGDGTRLSIL.

The V call is TRBV6-1, the J call TRBJ1-6; 7 bases align to TRBD1. This CDR3 is built from 15 residues. CDR1 and CDR2 from the germline V gene are MNHNS and SASEGT. After removal of 10 bases from V and 9 bases from J, the junction contained 15 bases not matched to a gene. CDR3 nucleotide sequence: TGTGCCACCAATGGACTTACAGGGGCAAGTTCACCCCTCCACTTT. Translated: CATNGLTGASSPLHF.